These 23 T cell receptor beta chains were all obtained from the same sample, sequenced in a study of blood T cell repertoires in COVID-19. Here immunoSEQ multiplex PCR was the method, and the copy in TCRdb shows in-frame clones only, minus some. The data contain fewer than 500,000 clones, 70% to 90% of them singletons. What was sequenced was peripheral blood. Receptors were obtained from a young woman with active or convalescent COVID-19.

The rearrangement links TRBV5-1 to TRBJ2-5; the match to TRBD1 covers 7 bases. CDR1 is SGHRS, CDR2 YFSETQ, per germline. V lost 3 bases to trimming and J lost 11 bases; unmatched junction nucleotides: 13. The CDR3 extends over 14 amino acids. The CDR3: CASSSGTAAPTQYF. The CDR3 DNA follows: TGCGCCAGCAGCTCCGGGACAGCGGCCCCAACTCAGTACTTC.

The chain is built from TRBV6-5 and TRBJ2-3, with D possibly being TRBD2 (6 bases). The V end was cut by 6 bases, the J end by 3 bases, with 10 bases between. The CDR3 consists of 13 residues. Germline assignment: CDR1 MNHEY and CDR2 SVGAGI. CDR3 nucleotides: TGTGCCAGCAGCCAACTAGCAACAGATACGCAGTATTTT. Translation gives CASSQLATDTQYF.

This chain joins TRBV7-8 and TRBJ2-7; TRBD2 matches 8 bases. The ends lost 5 bases at V and 6 bases at J; junction bases unmatched: 15. Germline V gene data show CDR1 as SGHVS and CDR2 as FQNEAQ. The CDR3 is 16 residues long. CDR3 sequence: CASSPRGGAGASEQYF. DNA of the CDR3: TGTGCCAGCAGCCCCCGTGGTGGAGCGGGAGCATCCGAGCAGTACTTC.

This chain uses TRBV5-1 with TRBJ2-1; D perhaps matches TRBD2 (6 bases). The V gene's germline CDR1 is SGHRS and CDR2 YFSETQ. CDR3 length: 15 residues. Trimming shortened V by 0 bases and J by 4 bases, and 11 bases separated the two germline ends. The CDR3 loop reads CASSLVGDSYNEQFF. The CDR3 DNA is TGCGCCAGCAGCTTGGTCGGGGACTCATACAATGAGCAGTTCTTC.

The CDR3 DNA follows: TGTGCCATCAGTGCGACAGGGGACGACGAGCAGTACTTC. Amino acid sequence: CAISATGDDEQYF. This chain joins TRBV10-3 and TRBJ2-7, with 8 nucleotides matching TRBD1. Germline assignment: CDR1 ENHRY and CDR2 SYGVKD. This CDR3 has 13 residues. After removal of 4 bases from V and 5 bases from J, the junction contained 4 bases not matched to a gene.

The V and J genes are TRBV6-2 or TRBV6-3 and TRBJ2-7, with 7 bases fitting TRBD2. J lost 0 bases, V lost 6 bases, and 11 bases had no gene match. In germline, CDR1 is MNHEY, CDR2 SVGEGT. The CDR3 is made up of 16 amino acids. Here the CDR3 DNA reads TGTGCCAGCAGCCCCGAGGGGCTAGCGGTCTCCTACGAGCAGTACTTC. Its protein product is CASSPEGLAVSYEQYF.

The rearrangement joins TRBV5-1 to TRBJ2-7, with 10 bases identical to TRBD2. CDR1 SGHRS and CDR2 YFSETQ come from the germline V gene. There are 15 residues in the CDR3. V dropped 7 bases and J dropped 4; count of bases not matched to a gene: 11. The CDR3 DNA is TGCGCCAGCCGACGGACTAGCGGAGGGAAATACGAGCAGTACTTC. Residues: CASRRTSGGKYEQYF.

This chain connects TRBV5-1 to TRBJ1-1, with D possibly being TRBD1 (5 bases). V lost 1 base and J lost 1, with 17 bases in between. The CDR3 extends over 17 amino acids. Per the germline V gene, CDR1 is SGHRS and CDR2 is YFSETQ. This CDR3 is CASSLRLTGEWNTEAFF. The CDR3 coding sequence is TGCGCCAGCAGCTTGAGACTCACAGGAGAATGGAACACTGAAGCTTTCTTT.

This chain connects TRBV2 to TRBJ1-5; tentative D call: TRBD1 (6 bases). Germline CDR1 and CDR2: SNHLY and FYNNEI. Deletions cut 6 bases from V and 5 bases from J, with 11 bases between. This CDR3 has 13 amino acids. CDR3 in DNA: TGTGCCAGCAGCCGGGACACCGATCAGCCCCAGCATTTT. Protein product: CASSRDTDQPQHF.

V gene TRBV5-5 combines with J gene TRBJ1-3; D gene uncertain. Trimming took 0 bases from V and 0 from J, leaving 7 bases between them. The CDR3 spans 15 residues. CDR1 and CDR2 from the germline V gene are SGHKS and YYEKEE (reference sequence). CDR3 nucleotides: TGTGCCAGCAGCTTGGAAGCAGGCTCTGGAAACACCATATATTTT. It translates to CASSLEAGSGNTIYF.

The rearrangement uses TRBV11-2 and TRBJ1-1; D is uncertain. This CDR3 region has 18 residues. V lost 0 bases and J 3 bases, leaving 20 bases between the germline ends. CDR1 is SGHAT and CDR2 is FQNNGV in the germline V gene. The CDR3 region has the DNA TGTGCCAGCAGCTTAGAGGGGTCCGGGAGGGCCTCAGACACTGAAGCTTTCTTT. Its translation: CASSLEGSGRASDTEAFF.

The gene calls are TRBV5-1 and TRBJ2-1, with 13 bases that match TRBD2. Germline loops: CDR1 SGHRS, CDR2 YFSETQ. Trimming took 0 bases from V and 0 from J; bases not matched to a gene: 6. This CDR3 has 19 residues. CDR3 nucleotide sequence: TGCGCCAGCAGCTTGGCCGGACTAGCGGGGGACAGCTCCTACAATGAGCAGTTCTTC. Translation: CASSLAGLAGDSSYNEQFF.

The chain couples TRBV30 to TRBJ2-7; 7 nucleotides agree with TRBD2. The CDR3 is 14 residues long. Germline values: CDR1 GTSNPN, CDR2 SVGIG (reference sequence). Unmatched junction bases numbered 10, after V lost 5 bases and J lost 3 bases. DNA of the CDR3: TGTGCCTGGTCAGTTGGGGGGGGAAGCTACGAGCAGTACTTC. Translated, it gives CAWSVGGGSYEQYF. The complete variable domain, with remaining parts taken from reference TRBV30 and TRBJ2-7, reads SQTIHQWPATLVQPVGSPLSLECTVEGTSNPNLYWYRQAAGRGLQLLFYSVGIGQISSEVPQNLSASRPQDRQFILSSKKLLLSDSGFYLCAWSVGGGSYEQYFGPGTRLTVT.

The rearrangement links TRBV19 to TRBJ1-6; no clear D. Germline assignment: CDR1 LNHDA and CDR2 SQIVND (reference sequence). The germline V and J ends were trimmed by 2 bases and 0 bases, with 8 bases remaining between them. The CDR3 is 16 amino acids. CDR3 amino acids: CASSIQEASYNSPLHF. The CDR3 DNA reads TGTGCCAGTAGTATACAGGAGGCCTCCTATAATTCACCCCTCCACTTT.

The V call is TRBV3-1 (or the pseudogene TRBV3-2), the J call TRBJ1-4, with D perhaps TRBD1 (5 bases). The germline V and J ends were trimmed by 6 bases and 7 bases, with 12 bases remaining between them. This CDR3 is built from 13 residues. Germline V lookup: CDR1 LGHDT, CDR2 YNNKEL (reference sequence). CDR3 amino acids: CASRLQGIEKLFF. The DNA of the CDR3 is TGTGCCAGCAGGCTCCAGGGAATTGAAAAACTGTTTTTT.

The V call is TRBV7-9, the J call TRBJ1-1; D gene ambiguous. The CDR3 has 16 residues. Germline V lookup: CDR1 SEHNR, CDR2 FQNEAQ (reference sequence). With 7 bases removed from V and 3 bases from J, the gap between germline ends came to 21 bases. The CDR3 coding sequence is TGTGCCAGCATCCCTGTAAATGGACTGGAGGACACTGAAGCTTTCTTT. Translating gives CASIPVNGLEDTEAFF.

This chain uses TRBV18 with TRBJ1-2, with D perhaps TRBD1 (5 bases). CDR1 and CDR2 (germline): KGHSH, LQKENI. The CDR3 has 14 residues. The V end lost 5 bases, the J end lost 1 base, and 11 bases lay between the germline ends. Here the CDR3 reads CASSSTRDNYGYTF. Here the CDR3 DNA reads TGTGCCAGCTCATCAACCAGGGATAACTATGGCTACACCTTC.

This clone was seen a few times. This chain uses TRBV29-1 with TRBJ1-1, with D perhaps matching TRBD1 (5 bases). In germline, CDR1 is SQVTM, CDR2 ANQGSEA. The V gene lost 4 bases and the J gene lost 0 bases, with 12 bases spanning the gap. The CDR3 is made up of 14 amino acids. The CDR3 reads CSVAAGAMNTEAFF. The CDR3 DNA sequence: TGCAGCGTTGCAGCTGGGGCAATGAACACTGAAGCTTTCTTT.

The chain employs TRBV5-1 and TRBJ1-1; the D gene is possibly TRBD1 (5 bases). This CDR3 comprises 15 residues. V dropped 4 bases and J dropped 2 bases, with 15 bases sitting between them. Germline assignment: CDR1 SGHRS and CDR2 YFSETQ. CDR3 residues: CASSPQTAINTEAFF. Written as DNA, the CDR3 is TGCGCCAGCAGCCCTCAGACAGCTATCAACACTGAAGCTTTCTTT.

The chain is built from TRBV4-2 and TRBJ1-3, with 8 positions matching TRBD1. V trimming: 0 bases; J trimming: 3 bases; junction bases outside the gene matches: 4. Germline CDR1 and CDR2: LGHNA and YNFKEQ. This CDR3 contains 16 residues. The CDR3: CASSQDPGTGGNTIYF. DNA of the CDR3: TGTGCCAGCAGCCAAGATCCGGGGACAGGTGGAAACACCATATATTTT.

This clone came up once. J is TRBJ2-1 and V is TRBV5-4; TRBD2 matches at 14 bases. V dropped 0 bases and J dropped 9; count of bases not matched to a gene: 11. CDR1 and CDR2 from the germline V gene are SGHNT and YYREEE (reference sequence). The CDR3 sequence is 18 residues long. This CDR3 is CASSLVPQTSGGASEQFF. The CDR3 bases are TGTGCCAGCAGCTTGGTACCTCAGACTAGCGGGGGGGCAAGTGAGCAGTTCTTC.

This clone was observed a handful of times. The chain recombines TRBV27 with TRBJ1-4, with 10 bases that match TRBD1. V lost 6 bases and J lost 8; bases outside the gene matches: 6. CDR1 and CDR2 from the germline V gene are MNHEY and SMNVEV (reference sequence). The CDR3 spans 14 residues. The CDR3 DNA reads as TGTGCCAGCAGAGGGACAGGGGTTGGGGAAAAACTGTTTTTT. Encoded protein: CASRGTGVGEKLFF.

The rearrangement joins TRBV2 to TRBJ1-4; 7 nucleotides align to TRBD1. V trimming: 5 bases; J trimming: 3 bases; junction bases outside the gene matches: 6. Per germline, CDR1 SNHLY and CDR2 FYNNEI. There are 15 residues in the CDR3. The CDR3 protein is CASSYTGAANEKLFF. CDR3 in DNA: TGTGCCAGCAGTTATACAGGGGCTGCTAATGAAAAACTGTTTTTT.